These 6 T cell receptor beta chains originate from one sample sequenced in a study of T cell repertoires in cytomegalovirus infection. Their target antigens are unknown. TCRdb independently ran MiXCR on the reads; one entry per CDR3 protein. The sample consists of fewer than 1,000,000 distinct CDR3 sequences, around 29% of them appearing once. The material was cultured CD8+ T cells from PBMCs, obtained from culture after CMV antigen stimulation. All receptors derive from a human donor in good health (CMV status not recorded). Some clones in this sample may be carry-over from other donors' samples.

The chain has TRBV15 and TRBJ2-2; D remains ambiguous. CDR3 size: 14 residues. V was pared by 5 bases and J by 1 base, with 8 bases between. The germline V gene has CDR1 LNHNV and CDR2 YYDKDF (reference sequence). The CDR3 spells CATSPDMNTGELFF. DNA of the CDR3: TGTGCCACCAGCCCTGACATGAACACCGGGGAGCTGTTTTTT.

This clonotype was observed at least ten times. J is TRBJ2-7 and V is TRBV7-2; 7 bases fit TRBD1. The CDR3 runs to 15 residues. Germline V gives CDR1 SGHTA, CDR2 FQGNSA. After removal of 1 base from V and 4 bases from J, the junction contained 7 bases not matched to a gene. The CDR3 spells CASSLDSTGEYEQYV. CDR3 bases: TGTGCCAGCAGCTTAGATAGTACAGGGGAATACGAGCAGTACGTC.

This clonotype was seen just once. The rearrangement links TRBV27 to TRBJ2-1; 8 positions match TRBD2. The CDR3 loop spans 16 amino acids. Unmatched junction bases numbered 7, after V lost 0 bases and J lost 6 bases. In germline, CDR1 is MNHEY, CDR2 SMNVEV (reference sequence). The CDR3 DNA sequence: TGTGCCAGCAGTTTATCGAGATCTAGCGGGCCCAATGAGCAGTTCTTC. It is translated as CASSLSRSSGPNEQFF.

The chain recombines TRBV25-1 with TRBJ2-1, with 7 nucleotides matching TRBD1. The germline V gene has CDR1 MGHDK and CDR2 SYGVNS. V trimming: 5 bases; J trimming: 8 bases; junction bases outside the gene matches: 12. This CDR3 spans 15 amino acids. This CDR3 reads CASSYPTEGADEQFF. CDR3 coding DNA: TGTGCCAGCAGTTATCCCACCGAGGGGGCCGATGAGCAGTTCTTC.

A few counts support this clonotype. The chain combines TRBV4-1 with TRBJ1-3; D is undetermined. The ends were cut back, 0 bases at V and 4 bases at J, with 13 bases in the middle. The CDR3 covers 16 residues. Per the germline V gene, CDR1 is MGHRA and CDR2 is YSYEKL. The DNA for the CDR3 is TGCGCCAGCAGCCAAGATGAGGCCCTAGGAGGAAACACCATATATTTT. This translates into CASSQDEALGGNTIYF.

The V gene is TRBV5-4, the J gene TRBJ2-3; D is ambiguous. This CDR3 is built from 15 residues. Germline CDR1 and CDR2: SGHNT and YYREEE (reference sequence). V was shortened by 0 bases and J by 4 bases, with 12 bases between the two germline ends. The CDR3 DNA reads TGTGCCAGCAGCTTGGGTGGAAGGGCCCCAGATACGCAGTATTTT. It specifies CASSLGGRAPDTQYF.